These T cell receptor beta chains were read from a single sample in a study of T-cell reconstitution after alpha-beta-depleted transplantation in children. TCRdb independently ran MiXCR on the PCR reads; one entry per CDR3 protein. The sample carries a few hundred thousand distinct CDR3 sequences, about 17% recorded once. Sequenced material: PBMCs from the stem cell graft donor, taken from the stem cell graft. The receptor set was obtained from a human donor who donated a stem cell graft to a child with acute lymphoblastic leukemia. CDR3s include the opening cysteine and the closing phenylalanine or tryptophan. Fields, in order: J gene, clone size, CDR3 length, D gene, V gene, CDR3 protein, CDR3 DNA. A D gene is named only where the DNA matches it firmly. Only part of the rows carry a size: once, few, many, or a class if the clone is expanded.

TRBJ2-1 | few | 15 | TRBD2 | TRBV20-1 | CSARASGRAYNEQFF | TGCAGTGCTAGAGCCAGCGGGAGGGCCTACAATGAGCAGTTCTTC
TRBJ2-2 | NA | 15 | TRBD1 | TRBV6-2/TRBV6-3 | CASSSGGTGAGELFF | TGTGCCAGCAGTTCTGGGGGGACAGGGGCCGGGGAGCTGTTTTTT
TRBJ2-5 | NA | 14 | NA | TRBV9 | CASSVGGVQETQYF | TGTGCCAGCAGCGTAGGGGGAGTTCAAGAGACCCAGTACTTC
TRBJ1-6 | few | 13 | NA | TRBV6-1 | CASSPAVRSPLHF | TGTGCCAGCAGCCCCGCTGTCCGTTCACCCCTCCACTTT
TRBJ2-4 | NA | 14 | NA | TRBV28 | CASSSTLAKNIQYF | TGTGCCAGCAGTTCGACGCTAGCCAAAAACATTCAGTACTTC
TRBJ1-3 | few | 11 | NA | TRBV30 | CAWSGGNTIYF | TGTGCCTGGAGTGGGGGAAACACCATATATTTT
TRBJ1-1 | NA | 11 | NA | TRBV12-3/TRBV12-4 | CASSRKGEAFF | TGTGCCAGCAGTCGAAAGGGGGAAGCTTTCTTT
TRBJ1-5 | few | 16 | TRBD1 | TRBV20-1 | CSARDPGTGDNQPQHF | TGCAGTGCTAGAGACCCCGGGACAGGGGACAATCAGCCCCAGCATTTT
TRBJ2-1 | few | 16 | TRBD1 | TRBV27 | CASSSLGTGKYNEQFF | TGTGCCAGCAGTTCCCTCGGGACAGGGAAGTACAATGAGCAGTTCTTC
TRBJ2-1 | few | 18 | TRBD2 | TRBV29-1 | CSVERIPGPGRAPNEQFF | TGCAGCGTTGAGAGAATTCCCGGACCCGGGAGGGCCCCCAATGAGCAGTTCTTC
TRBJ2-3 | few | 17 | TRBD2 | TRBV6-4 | CASSPAVSGIGTDTQYF | TGTGCCAGCAGTCCGGCCGTTAGCGGGATTGGCACAGATACGCAGTATTTT
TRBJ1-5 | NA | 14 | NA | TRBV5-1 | CASSTGQPNQPQHF | TGCGCCAGCAGCACCGGACAGCCCAATCAGCCCCAGCATTTT
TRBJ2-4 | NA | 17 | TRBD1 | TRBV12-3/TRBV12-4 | CASKSRGQGAAKNIQYF | TGTGCCAGCAAATCCCGGGGACAGGGGGCGGCCAAAAACATTCAGTACTTC
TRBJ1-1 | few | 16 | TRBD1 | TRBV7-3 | CASSLQDQGARAEAFF | TGTGCCAGCAGCTTACAAGATCAGGGGGCGAGGGCTGAAGCTTTCTTT
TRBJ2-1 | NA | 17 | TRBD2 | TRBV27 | CASSPRSTRGGGNEQFF | TGTGCCAGCAGTCCACGATCGACTAGGGGCGGGGGCAATGAGCAGTTCTTC
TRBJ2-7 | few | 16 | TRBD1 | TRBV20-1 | CSAHIRDRGPPYEQYF | TGCAGTGCTCATATCCGGGACAGGGGACCTCCCTACGAGCAGTACTTC
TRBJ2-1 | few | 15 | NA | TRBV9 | CASSADGGSYNEQFF | TGTGCCAGCAGCGCCGACGGCGGGTCCTACAATGAGCAGTTCTTC
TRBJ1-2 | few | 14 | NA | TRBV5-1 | CASSPGETFYGYTF | TGCGCCAGCAGCCCGGGGGAAACTTTCTATGGCTACACCTTC
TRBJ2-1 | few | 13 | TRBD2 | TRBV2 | CASSEGTIIEQFF | TGTGCCAGCAGCGAGGGGACTATAATTGAGCAGTTCTTC
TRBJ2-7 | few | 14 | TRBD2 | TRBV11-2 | CASSLGLAGTEQYF | TGTGCCAGCAGCTTAGGCCTAGCGGGAACCGAGCAGTACTTC
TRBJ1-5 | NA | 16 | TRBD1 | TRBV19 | CASSRWGQGGNQPQHF | TGTGCCAGTAGTAGGTGGGGACAGGGAGGCAATCAGCCCCAGCATTTT
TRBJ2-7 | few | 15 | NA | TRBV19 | CASSIDEEGPYEQYF | TGTGCCAGTAGTATCGACGAAGAGGGACCGTACGAGCAGTACTTC
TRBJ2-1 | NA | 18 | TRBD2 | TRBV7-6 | CASSLALAGGPIYNEQFF | TGTGCCAGCAGCTTAGCCCTAGCGGGAGGACCGATCTACAATGAGCAGTTCTTC
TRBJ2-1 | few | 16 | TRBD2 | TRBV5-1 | CASSVLAGGTYNEQFF | TGCGCCAGCAGCGTACTAGCGGGAGGAACCTACAATGAGCAGTTCTTC
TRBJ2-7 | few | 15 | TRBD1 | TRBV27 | CASSYQGQGTYEQYF | TGTGCCAGCAGTTACCAGGGACAGGGGACCTACGAGCAGTACTTC
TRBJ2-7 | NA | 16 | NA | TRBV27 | CASSLSTDLSSYEQYF | TGTGCCAGCAGTTTATCGACAGACCTTAGCTCCTACGAGCAGTACTTC